These 8 T cell receptor beta chains were sequenced from one sample in a study of control samples from healthy donors and cancer patients. Libraries were prepared by immunoSEQ multiplex PCR; TCRdb keeps only in-frame clonotypes and omits some of them. The sample includes about 150,000 clones, about 93% seen only once; the top ten take around 2.4%. The sequencing input was blood. The receptor source for this set is a man aged 45 to 65 in good health.

This chain uses TRBV5-1 with TRBJ2-5, with 8 bases matching TRBD1. The germline CDR1 and CDR2 sequences are SGHRS and YFSETQ. Trimming at V came to 4 bases and at J to 7 bases, leaving 12 bases not matched to a gene. This CDR3 has 15 amino acids. CDR3 in amino acids: CASSGGQARRGTQYF. DNA of the CDR3: TGCGCCAGCAGCGGGGGACAGGCCCGCCGAGGGACCCAGTACTTC. Full variable domain (missing parts from reference TRBV5-1 and TRBJ2-5): KAGVTQTPRYLIKTRGQQVTLSCSPISGHRSVSWYQQTPGQGLQFLFEYFSETQRNKGNFPGRFSGRQFSNSRSEMNVSTLELGDSALYLCASSGGQARRGTQYFGPGTRLLVL.

The chain couples TRBV27 to TRBJ2-6, with D unresolved. CDR3 length: 15 residues. Looked up from germline, CDR1 is MNHEY and CDR2 is SMNVEV (reference sequence). Trimming took 0 bases from V and 0 from J, leaving 3 bases between them. The CDR3 bases are TGTGCCAGCAGTTTATCTAACTCTGGGGCCAACGTCCTGACTTTC. Its protein is CASSLSNSGANVLTF.

The chain is built from TRBV25-1 and TRBJ2-2; D gene uncertain. The CDR3 length is 13 residues. The germline V gene has CDR1 MGHDK and CDR2 SYGVNS. Trimming took 6 bases from V and 5 from J, leaving 10 bases between them. CDR3 bases: TGTGCCAGCAGACAACCTGGAACCGGGGAGCTGTTTTTT. Translated: CASRQPGTGELFF.

This chain joins TRBV29-1 and TRBJ1-4; 7 bases agree with TRBD1. CDR1 is SQVTM and CDR2 is ANQGSEA in the germline V gene. Unmatched junction bases numbered 8, after V lost 7 bases and J lost 3 bases. The CDR3 runs to 14 residues. In DNA form, the CDR3 reads TGCAGCGCGAACCCCGGACAGGCTAATGAAAAACTGTTTTTT. Translation gives CSANPGQANEKLFF.

This chain connects TRBV13 to TRBJ2-7; 9 positions agree with TRBD2. With 0 bases clipped from V and 0 bases from J, the junction kept 3 bases outside the gene matches. This CDR3 spans 16 amino acids. Germline values: CDR1 PRHDT, CDR2 FYEKMQ (reference sequence). The CDR3 DNA reads as TGTGCCAGCAGCTTAGGGACTAGCGGAAGCTCCTACGAGCAGTACTTC. This translates into CASSLGTSGSSYEQYF.

This rearrangement joins TRBV27 to TRBJ2-5, with 11 bases lining up with TRBD2. CDR1 and CDR2 from the germline V gene are MNHEY and SMNVEV (reference sequence). The junction had 10 bases not matched to a gene; V was cut back by 6 bases and J by 1 base. This CDR3 spans 17 amino acids. The CDR3 protein is CASRHRQLAGGQETQYF. In nucleotides, the CDR3 is TGTGCCAGCAGACACCGACAGCTAGCGGGGGGCCAAGAGACCCAGTACTTC.

This chain uses TRBV5-4 with TRBJ2-2; TRBD2 agrees at 9 bases. Germline V gives CDR1 SGHNT, CDR2 YYREEE (reference sequence). This CDR3 contains 16 residues. Germline trimming cut 4 bases from V and 7 bases from J; bases unmatched to any gene: 11. The CDR3 region is CASSPSAGGPHGELFF. In nucleotides, the CDR3 is TGTGCCAGCAGCCCCTCTGCGGGAGGGCCGCACGGGGAGCTGTTTTTT.

The chain has TRBV5-6 and TRBJ1-2, with no clear D. The germline gives CDR1 SGHDT, CDR2 YYEEEE. V lost 0 bases, J lost 4 bases, and 4 bases lay in between. The CDR3 totals 12 residues. The CDR3 DNA is TGTGCCAGCAGCTTGGAAAGCTATGGCTACACCTTC. Amino acid sequence: CASSLESYGYTF.